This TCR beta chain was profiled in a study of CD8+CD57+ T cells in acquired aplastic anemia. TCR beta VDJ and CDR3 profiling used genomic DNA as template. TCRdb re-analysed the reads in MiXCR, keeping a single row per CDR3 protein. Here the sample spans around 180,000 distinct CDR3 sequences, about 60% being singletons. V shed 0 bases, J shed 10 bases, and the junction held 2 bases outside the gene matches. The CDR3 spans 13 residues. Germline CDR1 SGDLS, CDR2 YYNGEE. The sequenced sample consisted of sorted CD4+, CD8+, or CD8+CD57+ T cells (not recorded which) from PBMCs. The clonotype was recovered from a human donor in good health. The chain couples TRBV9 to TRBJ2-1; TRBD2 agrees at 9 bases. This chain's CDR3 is CASSVGLAGEQFF. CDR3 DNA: TGTGCCAGCAGCGTAGGGCTAGCGGGGGAGCAGTTCTTC.